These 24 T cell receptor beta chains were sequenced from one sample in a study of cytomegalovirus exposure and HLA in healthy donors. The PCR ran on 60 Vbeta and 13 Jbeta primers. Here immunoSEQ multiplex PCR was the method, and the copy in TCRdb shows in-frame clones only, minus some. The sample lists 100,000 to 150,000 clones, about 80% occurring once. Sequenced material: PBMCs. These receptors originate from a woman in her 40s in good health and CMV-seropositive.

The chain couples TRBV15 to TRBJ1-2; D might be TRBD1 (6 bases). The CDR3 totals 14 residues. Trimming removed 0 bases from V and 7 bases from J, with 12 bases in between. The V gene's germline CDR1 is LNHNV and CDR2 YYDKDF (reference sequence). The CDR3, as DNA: TGTGCCACCAGCAGAGAGAAGGGAGGGGGTGGCTACACCTTC. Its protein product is CATSREKGGGGYTF. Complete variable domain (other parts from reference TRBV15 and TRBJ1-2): DAMVIQNPRYQVTQFGKPVTLSCSQTLNHNVMYWYQQKSSQAPKLLFHYYDKDFNNEADTPDNFQSRRPNTSFCFLDIRSPGLGDTAMYLCATSREKGGGGYTFGSGTRLTVV.

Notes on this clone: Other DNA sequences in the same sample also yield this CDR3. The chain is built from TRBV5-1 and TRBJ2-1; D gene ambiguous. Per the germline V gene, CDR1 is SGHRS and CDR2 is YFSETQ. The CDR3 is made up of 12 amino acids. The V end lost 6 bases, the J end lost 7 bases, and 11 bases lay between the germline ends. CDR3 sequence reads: CASNLADNEQFF. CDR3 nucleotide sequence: TGCGCCAGCAATCTGGCGGATAATGAGCAGTTCTTC. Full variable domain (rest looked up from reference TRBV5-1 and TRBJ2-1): KAGVTQTPRYLIKTRGQQVTLSCSPISGHRSVSWYQQTPGQGLQFLFEYFSETQRNKGNFPGRFSGRQFSNSRSEMNVSTLELGDSALYLCASNLADNEQFFGPGTRLTVL.

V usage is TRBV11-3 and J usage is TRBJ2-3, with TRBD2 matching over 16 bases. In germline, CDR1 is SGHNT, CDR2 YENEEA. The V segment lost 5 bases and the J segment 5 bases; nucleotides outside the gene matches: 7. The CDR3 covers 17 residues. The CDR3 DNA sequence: TGTGCCAGCAGCCTGGGACTAGCGGGAGGGCCGGGAGATACGCAGTATTTT. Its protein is CASSLGLAGGPGDTQYF. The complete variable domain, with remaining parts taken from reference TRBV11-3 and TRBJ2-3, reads EAGVVQSPRYKIIEKKQPVAFWCNPISGHNTLYWYLQNLGQGPELLIRYENEEAVDDSQLPKDRFSAERLKGVDSTLKIQPAELGDSAVYLCASSLGLAGGPGDTQYFGPGTRLTVL.

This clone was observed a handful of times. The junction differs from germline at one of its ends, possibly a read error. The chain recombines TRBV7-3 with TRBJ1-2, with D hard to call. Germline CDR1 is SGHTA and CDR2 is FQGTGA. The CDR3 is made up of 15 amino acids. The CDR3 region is CSSSLIGIRDGGYTF. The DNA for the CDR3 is TGTTCCAGCAGCTTAATAGGCATCCGAGACGGGGGCTACACCTTC.

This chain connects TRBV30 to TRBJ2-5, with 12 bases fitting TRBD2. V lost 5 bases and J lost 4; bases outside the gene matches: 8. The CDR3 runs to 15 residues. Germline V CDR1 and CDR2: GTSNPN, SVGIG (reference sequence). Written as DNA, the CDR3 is TGTGCCTGGTCGCGACTAGCGGGAGCAGGAGAGACCCAGTACTTC. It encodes CAWSRLAGAGETQYF.

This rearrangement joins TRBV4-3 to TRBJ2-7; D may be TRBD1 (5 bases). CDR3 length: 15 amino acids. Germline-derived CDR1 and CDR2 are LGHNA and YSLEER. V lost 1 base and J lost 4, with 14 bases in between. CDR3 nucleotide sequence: TGCGCCAGCAGCCAAGGCACCACAGGCACGTACGAGCAGTACTTC. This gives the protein CASSQGTTGTYEQYF.

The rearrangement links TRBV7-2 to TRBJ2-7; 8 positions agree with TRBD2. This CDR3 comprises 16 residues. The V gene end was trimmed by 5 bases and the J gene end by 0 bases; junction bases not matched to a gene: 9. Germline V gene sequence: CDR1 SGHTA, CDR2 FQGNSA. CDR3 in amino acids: CASSPGGGRSSYEQYF. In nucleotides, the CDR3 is TGTGCCAGCAGCCCCGGGGGCGGGAGGAGCTCCTACGAGCAGTACTTC.

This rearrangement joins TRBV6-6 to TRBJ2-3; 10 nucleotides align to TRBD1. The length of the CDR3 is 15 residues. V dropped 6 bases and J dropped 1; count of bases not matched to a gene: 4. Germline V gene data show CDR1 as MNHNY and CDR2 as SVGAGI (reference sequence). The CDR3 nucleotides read TGTGCCAGCAGCCCCGGGACAGGGGGCACAGATACGCAGTATTTT. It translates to CASSPGTGGTDTQYF.

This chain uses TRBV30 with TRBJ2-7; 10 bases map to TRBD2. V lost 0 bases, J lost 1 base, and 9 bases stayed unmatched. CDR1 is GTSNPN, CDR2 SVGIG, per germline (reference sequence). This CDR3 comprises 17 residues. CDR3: CAWSVRASGSRSYEQYF. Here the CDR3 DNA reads TGTGCCTGGAGTGTAAGGGCTAGCGGGAGTCGGTCCTACGAGCAGTACTTC. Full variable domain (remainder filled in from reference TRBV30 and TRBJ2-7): SQTIHQWPATLVQPVGSPLSLECTVEGTSNPNLYWYRQAAGRGLQLLFYSVGIGQISSEVPQNLSASRPQDRQFILSSKKLLLSDSGFYLCAWSVRASGSRSYEQYFGPGTRLTVT.

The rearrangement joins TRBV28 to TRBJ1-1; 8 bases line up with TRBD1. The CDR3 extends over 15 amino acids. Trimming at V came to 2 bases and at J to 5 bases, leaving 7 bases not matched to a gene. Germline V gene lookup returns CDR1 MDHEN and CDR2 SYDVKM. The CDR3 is CASSLTDREGTEAFF. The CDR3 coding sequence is TGTGCCAGCAGTTTAACGGACAGGGAGGGAACTGAAGCTTTCTTT.

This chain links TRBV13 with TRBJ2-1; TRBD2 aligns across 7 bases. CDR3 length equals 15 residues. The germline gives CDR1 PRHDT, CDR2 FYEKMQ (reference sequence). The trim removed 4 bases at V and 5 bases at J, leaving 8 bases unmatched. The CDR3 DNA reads TGTGCCAGCAGCTGGCCGGCGGGAGTCCACAATGAGCAGTTCTTC. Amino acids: CASSWPAGVHNEQFF. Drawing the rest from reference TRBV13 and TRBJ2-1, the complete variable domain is AAGVIQSPRHLIKEKRETATLKCYPIPRHDTVYWYQQGPGQDPQFLISFYEKMQSDKGSIPDRFSAQQFSDYHSELNMSSLELGDSALYFCASSWPAGVHNEQFFGPGTRLTVL.

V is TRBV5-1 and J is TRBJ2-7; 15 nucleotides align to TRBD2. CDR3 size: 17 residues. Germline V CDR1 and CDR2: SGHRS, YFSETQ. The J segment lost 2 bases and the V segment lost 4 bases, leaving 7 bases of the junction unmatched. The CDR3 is CASSHGTSGRLTYEQYF. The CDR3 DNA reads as TGCGCCAGCAGCCACGGGACTAGCGGGAGGTTGACCTACGAGCAGTACTTC. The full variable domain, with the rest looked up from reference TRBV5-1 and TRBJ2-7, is KAGVTQTPRYLIKTRGQQVTLSCSPISGHRSVSWYQQTPGQGLQFLFEYFSETQRNKGNFPGRFSGRQFSNSRSEMNVSTLELGDSALYLCASSHGTSGRLTYEQYFGPGTRLTVT.

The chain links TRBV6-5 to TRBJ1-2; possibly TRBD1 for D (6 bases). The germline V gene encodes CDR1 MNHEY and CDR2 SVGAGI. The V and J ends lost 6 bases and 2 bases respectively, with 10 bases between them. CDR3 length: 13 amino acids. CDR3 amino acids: CASSLQGNYGYTF. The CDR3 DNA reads TGTGCCAGCAGCCTACAGGGAAACTATGGCTACACCTTC.

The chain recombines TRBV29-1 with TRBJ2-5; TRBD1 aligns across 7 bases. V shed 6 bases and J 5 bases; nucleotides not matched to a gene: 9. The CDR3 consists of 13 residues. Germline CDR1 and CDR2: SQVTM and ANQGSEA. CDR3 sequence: CSVTDRSRETQYF. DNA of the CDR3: TGCAGCGTGACGGACAGGTCTCGCGAGACCCAGTACTTC.

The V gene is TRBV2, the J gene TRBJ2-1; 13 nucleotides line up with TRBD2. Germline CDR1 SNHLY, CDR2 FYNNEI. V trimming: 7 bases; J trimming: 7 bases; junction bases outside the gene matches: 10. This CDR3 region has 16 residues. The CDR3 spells CASTRTSGRSVNEQFF. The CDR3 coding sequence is TGTGCCAGCACGCGGACTAGCGGGAGAAGTGTAAATGAGCAGTTCTTC.

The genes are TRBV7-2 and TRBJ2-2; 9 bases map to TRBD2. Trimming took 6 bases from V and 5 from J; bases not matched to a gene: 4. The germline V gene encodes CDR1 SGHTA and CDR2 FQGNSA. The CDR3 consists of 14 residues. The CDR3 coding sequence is TGTGCCAGCAGTCGCGGGGGGGCTACCGGGGAGCTGTTTTTT. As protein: CASSRGGATGELFF.

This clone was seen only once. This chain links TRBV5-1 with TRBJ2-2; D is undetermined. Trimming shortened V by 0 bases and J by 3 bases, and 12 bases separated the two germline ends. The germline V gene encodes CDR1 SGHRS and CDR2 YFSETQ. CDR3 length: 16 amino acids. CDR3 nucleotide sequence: TGCGCCAGCAGCTTGGGTTCAGGATCGGACACCGGGGAGCTGTTTTTT. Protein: CASSLGSGSDTGELFF.

The CDR3 protein is CAISDWGGRVYNEQFF. CDR3 coding DNA: TGTGCCATCAGTGATTGGGGCGGGAGAGTCTACAATGAGCAGTTCTTC. The V and J genes are TRBV10-3 and TRBJ2-1; TRBD2 matches at 7 bases. Germline CDR1 ENHRY, CDR2 SYGVKD. This CDR3 has 16 amino acids. V shed 3 bases, J shed 3 bases, and the junction held 8 bases outside the gene matches.

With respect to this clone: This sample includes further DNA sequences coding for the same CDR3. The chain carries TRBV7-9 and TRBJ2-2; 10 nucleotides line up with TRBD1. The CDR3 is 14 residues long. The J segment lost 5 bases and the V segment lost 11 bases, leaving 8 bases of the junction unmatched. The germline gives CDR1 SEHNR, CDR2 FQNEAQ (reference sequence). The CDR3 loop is CADIPGQGTGELFF. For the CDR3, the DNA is TGTGCCGACATTCCGGGACAGGGGACCGGGGAGCTGTTTTTT.

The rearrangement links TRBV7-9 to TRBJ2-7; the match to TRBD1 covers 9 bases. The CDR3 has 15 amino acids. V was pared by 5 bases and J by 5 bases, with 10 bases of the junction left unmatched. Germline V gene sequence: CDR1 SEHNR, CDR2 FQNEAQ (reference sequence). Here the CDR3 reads CASSIRTGGPNEQYF. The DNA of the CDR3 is TGTGCCAGCAGCATTAGAACAGGGGGCCCGAACGAGCAGTACTTC.

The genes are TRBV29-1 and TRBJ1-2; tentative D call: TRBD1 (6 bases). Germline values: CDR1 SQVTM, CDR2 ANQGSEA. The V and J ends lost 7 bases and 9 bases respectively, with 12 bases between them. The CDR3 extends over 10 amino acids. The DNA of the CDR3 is TGCAGCGCTGGGGACAAAAGCTACACCTTC. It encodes CSAGDKSYTF.

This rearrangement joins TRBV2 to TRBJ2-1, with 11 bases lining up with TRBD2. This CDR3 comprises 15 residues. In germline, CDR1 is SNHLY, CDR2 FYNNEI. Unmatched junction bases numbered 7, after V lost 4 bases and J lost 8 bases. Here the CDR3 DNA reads TGTGCCAGCAGTGGCATAGCGGGAGGGTTCGATGAGCAGTTCTTC. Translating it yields CASSGIAGGFDEQFF. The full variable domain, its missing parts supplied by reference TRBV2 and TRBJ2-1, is EPEVTQTPSHQVTQMGQEVILRCVPISNHLYFYWYRQILGQKVEFLVSFYNNEISEKSEIFDDQFSVERPDGSNFTLKIRSTKLEDSAMYFCASSGIAGGFDEQFFGPGTRLTVL.

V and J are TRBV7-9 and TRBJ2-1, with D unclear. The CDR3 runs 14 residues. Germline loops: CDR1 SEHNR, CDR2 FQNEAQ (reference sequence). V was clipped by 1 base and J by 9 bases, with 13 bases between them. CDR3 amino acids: CASSLGPGSGEQFF. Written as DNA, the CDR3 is TGTGCCAGCAGCTTAGGTCCAGGTTCCGGTGAGCAGTTCTTC.

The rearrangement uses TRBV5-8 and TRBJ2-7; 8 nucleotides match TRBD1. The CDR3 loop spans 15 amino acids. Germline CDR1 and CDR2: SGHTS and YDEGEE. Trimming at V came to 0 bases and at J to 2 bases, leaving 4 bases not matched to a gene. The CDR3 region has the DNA TGTGCCAGCAGCTTGGTATGGACAGGGACCTACGAGCAGTACTTC. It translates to CASSLVWTGTYEQYF.